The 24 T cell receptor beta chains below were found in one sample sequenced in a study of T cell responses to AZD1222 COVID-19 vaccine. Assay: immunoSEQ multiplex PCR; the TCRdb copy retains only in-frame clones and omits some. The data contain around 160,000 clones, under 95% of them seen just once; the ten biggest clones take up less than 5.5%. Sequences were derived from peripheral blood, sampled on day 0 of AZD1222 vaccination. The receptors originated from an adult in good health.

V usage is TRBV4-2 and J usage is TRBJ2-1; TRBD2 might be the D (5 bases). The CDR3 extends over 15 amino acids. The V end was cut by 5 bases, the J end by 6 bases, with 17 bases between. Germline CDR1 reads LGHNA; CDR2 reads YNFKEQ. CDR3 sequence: CASSYGPPGVNEQFF. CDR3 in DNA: TGTGCCAGCAGCTATGGACCCCCCGGGGTCAATGAGCAGTTCTTC.

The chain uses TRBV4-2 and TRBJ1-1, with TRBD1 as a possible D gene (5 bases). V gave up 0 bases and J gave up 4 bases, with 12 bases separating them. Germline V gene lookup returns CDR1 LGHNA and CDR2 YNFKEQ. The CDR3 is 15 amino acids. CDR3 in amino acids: CASSQDPGSSTEAFF. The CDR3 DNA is TGTGCCAGCAGCCAAGATCCAGGGTCGAGCACTGAAGCTTTCTTT.

In nucleotides, the CDR3 is TGCGCCAGCAGCTCGGGGACTAGCGGGGGGTATGAGCAGTTCTTC. It is translated as CASSSGTSGGYEQFF. The gene calls are TRBV5-1 and TRBJ2-1, with 15 positions matching TRBD2. Germline assignment: CDR1 SGHRS and CDR2 YFSETQ. Trimming took 3 bases from V and 8 from J; bases not matched to a gene: 3. This CDR3 comprises 15 residues.

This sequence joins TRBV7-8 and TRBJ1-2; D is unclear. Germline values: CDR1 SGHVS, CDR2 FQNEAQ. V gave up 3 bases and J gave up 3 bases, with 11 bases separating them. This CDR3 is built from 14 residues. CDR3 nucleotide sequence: TGTGCCAGCAGCTTGGAGGGCCGGGACTATGGCTACACCTTC. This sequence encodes CASSLEGRDYGYTF.

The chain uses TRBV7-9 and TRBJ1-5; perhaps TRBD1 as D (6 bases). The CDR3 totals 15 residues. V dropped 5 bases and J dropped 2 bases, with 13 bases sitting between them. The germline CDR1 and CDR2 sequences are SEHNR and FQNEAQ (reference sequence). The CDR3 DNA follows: TGTGCCAGCAGCCCCGAAGGGGGAGGCAATCAGCCCCAGCATTTT. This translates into CASSPEGGGNQPQHF.

CDR3 DNA sequence: TGTGCCAGCAGCCCGGGGACAGCCACCTACGAGCAGTACTTC. Amino acids: CASSPGTATYEQYF. The rearrangement uses TRBV9 and TRBJ2-7, with 7 bases that match TRBD1. The CDR3 length is 14 residues. The V gene end was trimmed by 4 bases and the J gene end by 2 bases; junction bases not matched to a gene: 6. Germline V lookup: CDR1 SGDLS, CDR2 YYNGEE.

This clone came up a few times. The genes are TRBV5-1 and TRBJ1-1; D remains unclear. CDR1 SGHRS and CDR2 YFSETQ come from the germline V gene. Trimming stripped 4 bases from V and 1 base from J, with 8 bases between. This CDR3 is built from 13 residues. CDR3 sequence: CASSRETNTEAFF. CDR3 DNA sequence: TGCGCCAGCAGCCGGGAGACGAACACTGAAGCTTTCTTT.

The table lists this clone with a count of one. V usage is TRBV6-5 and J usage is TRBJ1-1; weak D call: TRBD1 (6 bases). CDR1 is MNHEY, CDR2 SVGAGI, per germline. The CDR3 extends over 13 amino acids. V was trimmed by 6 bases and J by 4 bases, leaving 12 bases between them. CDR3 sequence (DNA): TGTGCCAGCAGCATAACAGGGTTCACTGAAGCTTTCTTT. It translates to CASSITGFTEAFF.

In DNA form, the CDR3 reads TGCGCCAGCAGCTTGGGAGGGGAGAACACTGAAGCTTTCTTT. Translation: CASSLGGENTEAFF. This chain connects TRBV5-1 to TRBJ1-1; TRBD1 is a possible D gene (5 bases). This CDR3 region has 14 residues. The V and J ends lost 0 bases and 1 base respectively, with 7 bases between them. Germline CDR1 and CDR2: SGHRS and YFSETQ.

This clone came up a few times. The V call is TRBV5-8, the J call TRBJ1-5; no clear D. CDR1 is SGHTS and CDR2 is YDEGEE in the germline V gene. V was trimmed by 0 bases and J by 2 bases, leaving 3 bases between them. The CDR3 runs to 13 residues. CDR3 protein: CASSLGRNQPQHF. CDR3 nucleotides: TGTGCCAGCAGCTTGGGGCGCAATCAGCCCCAGCATTTT.

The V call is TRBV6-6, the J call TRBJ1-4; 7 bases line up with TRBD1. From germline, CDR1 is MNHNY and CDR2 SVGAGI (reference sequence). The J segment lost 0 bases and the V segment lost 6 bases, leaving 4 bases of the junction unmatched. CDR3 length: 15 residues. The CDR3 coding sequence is TGTGCCAGCAGAACAGGGGATGCAACTAATGAAAAACTGTTTTTT. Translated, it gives CASRTGDATNEKLFF.

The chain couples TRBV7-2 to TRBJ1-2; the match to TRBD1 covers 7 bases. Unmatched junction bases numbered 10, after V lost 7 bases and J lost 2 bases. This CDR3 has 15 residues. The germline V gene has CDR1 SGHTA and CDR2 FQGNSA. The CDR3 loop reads CASTRSLGQNYGYTF. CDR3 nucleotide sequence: TGTGCCAGCACCCGCAGCTTGGGACAGAACTATGGCTACACCTTC.

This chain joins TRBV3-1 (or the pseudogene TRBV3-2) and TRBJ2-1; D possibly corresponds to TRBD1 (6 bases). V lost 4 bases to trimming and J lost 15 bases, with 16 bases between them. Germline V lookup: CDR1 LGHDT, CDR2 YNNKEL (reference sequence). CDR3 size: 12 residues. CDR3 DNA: TGTGCCAGCAGCCCACTCAGGGGCCCTCCGTTCTTC. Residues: CASSPLRGPPFF.

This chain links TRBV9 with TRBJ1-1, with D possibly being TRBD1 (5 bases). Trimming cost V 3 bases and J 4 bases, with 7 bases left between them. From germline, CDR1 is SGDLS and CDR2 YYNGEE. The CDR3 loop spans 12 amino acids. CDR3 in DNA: TGTGCCAGCAGCGGGGGGAGCACTGAAGCTTTCTTT. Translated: CASSGGSTEAFF. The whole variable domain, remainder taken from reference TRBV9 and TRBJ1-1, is DSGVTQTPKHLITATGQRVTLRCSPRSGDLSVYWYQQSLDQGLQFLIQYYNGEERAKGNILERFSAQQFPDLHSELNLSSLELGDSALYFCASSGGSTEAFFGQGTRLTVV.

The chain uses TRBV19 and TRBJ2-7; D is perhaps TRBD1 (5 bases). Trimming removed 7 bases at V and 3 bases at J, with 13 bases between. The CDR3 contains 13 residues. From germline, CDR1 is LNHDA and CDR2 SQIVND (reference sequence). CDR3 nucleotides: TGTGCCAGTAAGGACACCGACTTCTACGAGCAGTACTTC. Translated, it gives CASKDTDFYEQYF. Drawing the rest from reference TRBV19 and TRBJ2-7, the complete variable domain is DGGITQSPKYLFRKEGQNVTLSCEQNLNHDAMYWYRQDPGQGLRLIYYSQIVNDFQKGDIAEGYSVSREKKESFPLTVTSAQKNPTAFYLCASKDTDFYEQYFGPGTRLTVT.

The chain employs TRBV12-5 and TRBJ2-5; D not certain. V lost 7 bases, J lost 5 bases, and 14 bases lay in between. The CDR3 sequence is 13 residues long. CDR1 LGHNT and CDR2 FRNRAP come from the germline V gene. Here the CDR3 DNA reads TGTGCTAGTGCCACTCACGGGTTGGAGACCCAGTACTTC. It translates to CASATHGLETQYF.

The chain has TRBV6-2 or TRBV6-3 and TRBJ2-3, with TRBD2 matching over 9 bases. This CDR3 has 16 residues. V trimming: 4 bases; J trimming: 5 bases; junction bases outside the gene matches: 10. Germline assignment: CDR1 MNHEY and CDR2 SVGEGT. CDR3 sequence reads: CASSLWSGGRLDTQYF. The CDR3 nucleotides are TGTGCCAGCAGTTTATGGAGCGGGGGGAGGTTAGATACGCAGTATTTT.

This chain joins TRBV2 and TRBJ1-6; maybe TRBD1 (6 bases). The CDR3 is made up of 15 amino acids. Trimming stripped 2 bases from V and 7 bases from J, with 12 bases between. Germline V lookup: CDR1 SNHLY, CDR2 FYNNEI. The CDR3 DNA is TGTGCCAGCAGTGAAAGGGGGATGGAGAATTCACCCCTCCACTTT. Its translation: CASSERGMENSPLHF.

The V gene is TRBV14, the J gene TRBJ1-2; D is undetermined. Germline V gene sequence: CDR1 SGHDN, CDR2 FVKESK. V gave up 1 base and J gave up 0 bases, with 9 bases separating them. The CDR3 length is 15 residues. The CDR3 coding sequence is TGTGCCAGCAGCCAAGCCCCGACTTCTAACTATGGCTACACCTTC. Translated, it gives CASSQAPTSNYGYTF.

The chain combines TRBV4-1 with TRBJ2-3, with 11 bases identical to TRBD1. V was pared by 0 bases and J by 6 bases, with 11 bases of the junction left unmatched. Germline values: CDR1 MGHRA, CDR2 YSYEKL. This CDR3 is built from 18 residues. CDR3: CASSQELLVDRGPDTQYF. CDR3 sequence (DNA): TGCGCCAGCAGCCAAGAGTTGCTCGTGGACAGGGGGCCGGATACGCAGTATTTT.

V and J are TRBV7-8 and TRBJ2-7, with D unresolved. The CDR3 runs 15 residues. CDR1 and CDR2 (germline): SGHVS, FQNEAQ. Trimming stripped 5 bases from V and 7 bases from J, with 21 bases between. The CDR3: CASSLAGSRSLEQYF. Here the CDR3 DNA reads TGTGCCAGCAGCCTGGCCGGCAGCCGCTCCTTGGAGCAGTACTTC.

This CDR3 is CASSFSDRNEQFF. The CDR3 coding sequence is TGTGCCAGCAGCTTTTCGGACCGCAATGAGCAGTTCTTC. The V gene is TRBV5-6, the J gene TRBJ2-1, with D unclear. Germline loops: CDR1 SGHDT, CDR2 YYEEEE. Trimming pared 2 bases from V and 6 bases from J, leaving 9 bases between. This CDR3 region has 13 residues.

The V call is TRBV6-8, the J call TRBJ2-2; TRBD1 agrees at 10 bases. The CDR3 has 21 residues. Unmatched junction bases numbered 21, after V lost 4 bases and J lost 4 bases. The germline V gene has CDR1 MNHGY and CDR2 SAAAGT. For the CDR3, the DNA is TGTGCCAGCAGTTCTCCTTTGGGTGGCGATCCGGGACAGGGGACCACCGGGGAGCTGTTTTTT. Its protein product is CASSSPLGGDPGQGTTGELFF.

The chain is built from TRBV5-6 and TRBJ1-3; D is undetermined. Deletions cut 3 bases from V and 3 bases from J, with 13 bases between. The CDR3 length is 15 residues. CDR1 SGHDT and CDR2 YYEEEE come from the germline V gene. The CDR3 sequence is CASSSVASDGNTIYF. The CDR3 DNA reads TGTGCCAGCAGCTCGGTCGCCTCGGATGGAAACACCATATATTTT. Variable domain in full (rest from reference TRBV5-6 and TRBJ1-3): DAGVTQSPTHLIKTRGQQVTLRCSPKSGHDTVSWYQQALGQGPQFIFQYYEEEERQRGNFPDRFSGHQFPNYSSELNVNALLLGDSALYLCASSSVASDGNTIYFGEGSWLTVV.